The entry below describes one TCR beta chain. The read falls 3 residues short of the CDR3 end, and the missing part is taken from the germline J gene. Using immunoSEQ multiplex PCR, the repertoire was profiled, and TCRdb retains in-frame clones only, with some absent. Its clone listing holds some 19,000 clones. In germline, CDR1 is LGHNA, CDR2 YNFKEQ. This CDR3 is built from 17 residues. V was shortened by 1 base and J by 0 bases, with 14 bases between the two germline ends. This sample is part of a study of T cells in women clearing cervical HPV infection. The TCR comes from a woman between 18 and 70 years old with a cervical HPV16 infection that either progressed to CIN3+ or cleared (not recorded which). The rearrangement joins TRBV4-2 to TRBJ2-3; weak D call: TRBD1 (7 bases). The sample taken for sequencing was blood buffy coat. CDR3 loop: CASSQGGGGVSTDTQYF. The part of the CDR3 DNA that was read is TGTGCCAGCAGCCAAGGAGGGGGCGGGGTTAGCACAGATACG.